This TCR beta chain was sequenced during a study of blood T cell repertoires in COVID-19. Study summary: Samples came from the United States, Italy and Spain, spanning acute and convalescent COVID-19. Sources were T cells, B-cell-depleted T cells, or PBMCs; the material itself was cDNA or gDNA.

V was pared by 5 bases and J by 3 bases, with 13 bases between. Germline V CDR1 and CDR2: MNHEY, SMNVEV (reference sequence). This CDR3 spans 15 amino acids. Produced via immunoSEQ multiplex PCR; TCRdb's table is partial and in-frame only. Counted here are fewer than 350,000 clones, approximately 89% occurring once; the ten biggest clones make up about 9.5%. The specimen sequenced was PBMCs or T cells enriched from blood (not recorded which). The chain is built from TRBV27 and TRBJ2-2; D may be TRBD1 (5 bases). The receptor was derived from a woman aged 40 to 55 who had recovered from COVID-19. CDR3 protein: CASSPADSHTGELFF. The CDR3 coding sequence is TGTGCCAGCAGTCCTGCCGACAGCCACACCGGGGAGCTGTTTTTT.